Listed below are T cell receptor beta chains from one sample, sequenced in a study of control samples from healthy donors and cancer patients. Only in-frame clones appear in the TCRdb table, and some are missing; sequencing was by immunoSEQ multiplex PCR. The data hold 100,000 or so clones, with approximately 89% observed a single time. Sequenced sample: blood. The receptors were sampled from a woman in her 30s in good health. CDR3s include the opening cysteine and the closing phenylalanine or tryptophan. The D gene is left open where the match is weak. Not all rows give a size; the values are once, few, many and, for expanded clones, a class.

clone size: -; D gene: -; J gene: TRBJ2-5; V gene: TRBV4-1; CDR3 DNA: TGCGCCAGCAGAAAGGAGGGACGGGAGACCCAGTACTTC; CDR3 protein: CASRKEGRETQYF
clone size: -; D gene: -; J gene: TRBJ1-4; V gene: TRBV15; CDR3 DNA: TGTGCCACCGACACCTCTGGGATTCTCGGGCGCACTAATGAAAAACTGTTTTTT; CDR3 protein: CATDTSGILGRTNEKLFF
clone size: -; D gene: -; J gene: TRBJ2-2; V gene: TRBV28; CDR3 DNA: TGTGCCAGCAGGTACGGGGGGAACACCGGGGAGCTGTTTTTT; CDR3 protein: CASRYGGNTGELFF
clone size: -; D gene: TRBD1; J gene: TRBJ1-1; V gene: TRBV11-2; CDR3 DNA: TGTGCCAGCAGCTTAGGCAGGGGGCGGGGACTGAACACTGAAGCTTTCTTT; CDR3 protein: CASSLGRGRGLNTEAFF
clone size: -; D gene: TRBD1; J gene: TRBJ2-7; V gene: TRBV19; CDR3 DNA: TGTGCCAGTAAGGGGGGACAGGGGATTACCTACGAGCAGTACTTC; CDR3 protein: CASKGGQGITYEQYF
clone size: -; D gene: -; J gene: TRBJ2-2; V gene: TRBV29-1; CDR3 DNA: TGCAGCGGCGGACAGACGAACACCGGGGAGCTGTTTTTT; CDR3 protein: CSGGQTNTGELFF
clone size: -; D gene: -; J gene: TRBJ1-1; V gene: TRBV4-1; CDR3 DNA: TGCGCCAGCAGCCGATCTGGGCAGGGGCCCAGGGGGAACACTGAAGCTTTCTTT; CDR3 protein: CASSRSGQGPRGNTEAFF
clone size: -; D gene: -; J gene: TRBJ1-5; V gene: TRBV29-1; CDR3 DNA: TGCAGCGTTGTAGGGACGGATCCTAATCAGCCCCAGCATTTT; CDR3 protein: CSVVGTDPNQPQHF
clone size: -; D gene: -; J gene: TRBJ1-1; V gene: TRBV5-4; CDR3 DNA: TGTGCCAGCAGCTTGATAGGGGGAGGGACTGAAGCTTTCTTT; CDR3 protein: CASSLIGGGTEAFF
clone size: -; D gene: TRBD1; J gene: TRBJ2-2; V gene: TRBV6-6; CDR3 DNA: TGTGCCAGCAGTCGATCTCACCGGACAGGGCCTAACACCGGGGAGCTGTTTTTT; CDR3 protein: CASSRSHRTGPNTGELFF
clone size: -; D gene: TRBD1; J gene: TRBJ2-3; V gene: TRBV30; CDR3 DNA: TGTGCCTTGCAGGGGGACAGGGGAATGGATACGCAGTATTTT; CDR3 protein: CALQGDRGMDTQYF
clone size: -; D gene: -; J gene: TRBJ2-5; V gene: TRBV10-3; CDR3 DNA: TGTGCCATCAGTGAAGGGGAGACCCAGTACTTC; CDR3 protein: CAISEGETQYF
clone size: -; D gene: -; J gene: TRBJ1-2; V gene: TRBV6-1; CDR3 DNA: TGTGCCAGCAGTGATCTAGGGCAGGGACGTTTTGGCTACACCTTC; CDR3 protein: CASSDLGQGRFGYTF
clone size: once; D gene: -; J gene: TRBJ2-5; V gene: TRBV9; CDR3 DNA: TGTGCCAGCAGCGTAGGCGGGGCCGGGGCTCAAGAGACCCAGTACTTC; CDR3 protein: CASSVGGAGAQETQYF
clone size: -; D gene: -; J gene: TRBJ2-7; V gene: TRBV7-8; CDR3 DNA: TGTGCCAGCAGCACCCATATGACCCTCTACGAGCAGTACTTC; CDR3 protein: CASSTHMTLYEQYF
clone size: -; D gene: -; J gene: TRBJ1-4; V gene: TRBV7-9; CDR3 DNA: TGTGCCAGCAGCTTAGCTGCGACCGCTAATGAAAAACTGTTTTTT; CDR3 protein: CASSLAATANEKLFF
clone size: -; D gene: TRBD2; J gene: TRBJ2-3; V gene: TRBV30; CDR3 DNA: TGTGCCTGGAGTGGCCCCGGGGGGGCGTCAGATACGCAGTATTTT; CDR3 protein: CAWSGPGGASDTQYF
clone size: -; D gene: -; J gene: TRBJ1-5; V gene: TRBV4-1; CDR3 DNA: TGCGCCAGCAGCCAAGGGATTTTGGTCCGGGGTCGGCAGCCCCAGCATTTT; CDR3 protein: CASSQGILVRGRQPQHF
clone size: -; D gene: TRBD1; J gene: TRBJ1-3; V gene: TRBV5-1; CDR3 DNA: TGCGCCAGCAGCCCACTCCCGGGACAGGGCCGCTCTGGAAACACCATATATTTT; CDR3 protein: CASSPLPGQGRSGNTIYF
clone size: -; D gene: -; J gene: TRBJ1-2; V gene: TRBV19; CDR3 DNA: TGTGCCAGTAGTATGGCTAACTATGGCTACACCTTC; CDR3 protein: CASSMANYGYTF
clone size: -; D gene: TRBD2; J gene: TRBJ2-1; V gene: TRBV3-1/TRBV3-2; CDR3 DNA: TGTGCCAGCAGCCAAGAAGTCCTAGCGGGAGCGAGCAATGAGCAGTTCTTC; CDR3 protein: CASSQEVLAGASNEQFF
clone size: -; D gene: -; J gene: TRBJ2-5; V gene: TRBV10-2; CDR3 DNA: TGCGCCAGCAGAGGTAGCGGTCAAGAGACCCAGTACTTC; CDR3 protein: CASRGSGQETQYF
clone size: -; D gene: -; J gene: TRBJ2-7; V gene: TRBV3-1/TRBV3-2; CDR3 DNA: TGTGCCAGCAGCCAATGGATAGGGTCCTACGAGCAGTACTTC; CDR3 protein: CASSQWIGSYEQYF
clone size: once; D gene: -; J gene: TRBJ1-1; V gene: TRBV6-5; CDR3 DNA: TGTGCCAGCAGCTTCGGGGGAAGGATGAACACTGAAGCTTTCTTT; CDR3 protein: CASSFGGRMNTEAFF
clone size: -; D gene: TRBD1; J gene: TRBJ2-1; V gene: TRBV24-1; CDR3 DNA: TGTGCCACCAGTGTCCCGGGGACAGTAAGGGTCAATGAGCAGTTCTTC; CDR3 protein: CATSVPGTVRVNEQFF
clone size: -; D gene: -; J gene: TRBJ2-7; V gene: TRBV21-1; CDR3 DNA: TGTGCCAGCAGCAAAGCGCCGGGCTACGAGCAGTACTTC; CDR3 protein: CASSKAPGYEQYF
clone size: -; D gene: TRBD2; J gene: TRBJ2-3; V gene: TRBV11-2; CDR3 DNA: TGTGCCAGCAGCACGCAAACCGCGGGACTAACAGATACGCAGTATTTT; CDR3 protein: CASSTQTAGLTDTQYF
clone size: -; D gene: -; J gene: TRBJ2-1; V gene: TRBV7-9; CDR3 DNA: TGTGCCAGCAGCTTAAGCGGGTTCCACAATGAGCAGTTCTTC; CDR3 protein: CASSLSGFHNEQFF
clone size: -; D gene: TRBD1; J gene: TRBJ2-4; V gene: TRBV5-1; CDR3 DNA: TGCGCCAGCAGTGACAGGGGAGGCGGCGCCAAAAACATTCAGTACTTC; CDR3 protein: CASSDRGGGAKNIQYF
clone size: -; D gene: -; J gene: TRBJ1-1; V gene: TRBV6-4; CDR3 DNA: TGTGCCAGCAGTCTACAGGGTTTAGGGAACACTGAAGCTTTCTTT; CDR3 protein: CASSLQGLGNTEAFF
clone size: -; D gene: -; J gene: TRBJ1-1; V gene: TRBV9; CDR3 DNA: TGTGCCAGCAGCGTTAACACAGGATCGGAAGCTTTCTTT; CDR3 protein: CASSVNTGSEAFF